This T cell receptor beta chain is from a study of blood T cell repertoires in COVID-19 (dated by TCRdb to the early 2020s). Notes on the research overall: Samples from collaborators originated in the United States, Italy and Spain and spanned both the acute and convalescent phases of COVID-19. A freely available public database, intended as a resource for researchers studying the immune response to SARS-CoV-2, is where the repertoires were released. Where available, HLA class I and class II types were taken from metadata supplied by the sample provider and were not determined by assay-based typing. Samples came from the ongoing ImmuneRACE study (first 160 participants) plus 1,254 subjects from 6 global collaborators. The material from the prospective study consisted of cDNA or gDNA derived from T cells, B-cell-depleted T cells, or PBMCs. Subjects who had been exposed to COVID-19, were actively infected with it, or had recovered from it provided the deeply sampled blood TCRbeta repertoires that made up the dataset. Sample metadata almost always included a de-identified subject ID, COVID-19 status, age in years and sex.

Findings and caveats that apply to the study as a whole: The quantity of clinical and demographic metadata differed by source and by participant and was supplied without curation.

Turning to this clone: Its recognized antigen is unknown. No per-base quality is available; no much larger clone lies one base away.

TCRbeta CDR3 regions were amplified from genomic DNA by means of the immunoSEQ Assay, a bias-controlled multiplex PCR. In the paper's pipeline: Nucleated cell counts per sample were estimated from amplification of reference gene primers within the assay. Sequence reads were collapsed and filtered to measure the absolute abundance of every unique TCRbeta CDR3 rearrangement. For each sample, productive Simpson clonality was calculated as the square root of Simpson's diversity index across productive rearrangements. TCRdb holds this immuneACCESS table with in-frame rearrangements only. Some clones are missing; in checked studies, unresolved V genes explain under half, and the rest has no known cause. V, J and clone size reflect that table, while D and trimming were determined from the DNA. This sample is represented by about 380,000 clones; about 88% of them were singletons. Roughly 1.2% of the sample belongs to the ten largest clones.

Relative to germline, V is missing 5 bases and J is missing 1 base, with 1 base of the junction outside any gene match. The cysteine opens and the phenylalanine closes a CDR3 of 13 amino acids. The kept DNA is CDR3 alone, 39 bases in frame from the first base. CDR1 is given as SGHNT and CDR2 as YENEEA, both from the germline V gene. Enrolling through a virtual design, the prospective study's participants ranged in age from roughly 18 to 100 years and lived across roughly 24 United States geographic areas. In the prospective study, cohorts were assigned on the basis of participant-reported clinical history obtained from a screening survey and a study questionnaire. ImmuneRACE Cohort 3 recovered participants were defined by two consecutive negative NP/OP PCR tests, healthcare professional clearance, or symptom resolution. In the prospective study, whole blood, serum and a nasopharyngeal or oropharyngeal swab were collected from each participant by mobile phlebotomists. Participants in the prospective study had the option to provide additional blood draws and questionnaires over a 2-month period. Blood samples from the prospective study were shipped frozen or at room temperature prior to DNA extraction.

The V and J genes are TRBV11-3 and TRBJ2-5, and 7 junctional nucleotides match TRBD2. Source material: PBMCs or T cells enriched from blood (not recorded which). This sequence originates from a woman younger than 30 who had recovered from COVID-19. The CDR3 is CASSRGVQETQYF. The sequence in DNA is TGTGCCAGCAGCCGGGGGGTCCAAGAGACCCAGTACTTC.